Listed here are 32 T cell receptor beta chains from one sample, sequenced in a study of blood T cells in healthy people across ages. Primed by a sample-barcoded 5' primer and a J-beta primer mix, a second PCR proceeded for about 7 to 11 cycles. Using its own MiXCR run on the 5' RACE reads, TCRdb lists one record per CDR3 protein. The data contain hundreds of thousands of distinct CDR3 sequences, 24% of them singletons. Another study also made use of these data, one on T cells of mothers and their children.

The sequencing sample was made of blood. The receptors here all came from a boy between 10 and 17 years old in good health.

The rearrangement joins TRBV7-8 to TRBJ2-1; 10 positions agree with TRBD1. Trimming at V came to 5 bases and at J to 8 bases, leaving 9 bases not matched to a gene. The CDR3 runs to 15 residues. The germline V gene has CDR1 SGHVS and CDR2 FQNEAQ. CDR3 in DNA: TGTGCCAGCAGCACCCCCCGGGACAGGGGCCATGAGCAGTTCTTC. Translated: CASSTPRDRGHEQFF.

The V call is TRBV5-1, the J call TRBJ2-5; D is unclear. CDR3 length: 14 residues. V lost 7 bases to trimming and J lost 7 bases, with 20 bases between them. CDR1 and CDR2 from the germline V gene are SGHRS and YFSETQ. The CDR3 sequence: CASSSPTDRGTQYF. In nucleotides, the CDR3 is TGCGCCAGCTCCTCCCCGACGGACCGAGGGACCCAGTACTTC.

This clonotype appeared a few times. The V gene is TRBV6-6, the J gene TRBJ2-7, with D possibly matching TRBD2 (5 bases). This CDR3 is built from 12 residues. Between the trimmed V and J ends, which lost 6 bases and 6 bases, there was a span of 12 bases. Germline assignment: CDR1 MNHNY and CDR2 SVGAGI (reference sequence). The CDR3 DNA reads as TGTGCCAGCAGCCCTACGCGGGTCGAGCAGTACTTC. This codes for CASSPTRVEQYF.

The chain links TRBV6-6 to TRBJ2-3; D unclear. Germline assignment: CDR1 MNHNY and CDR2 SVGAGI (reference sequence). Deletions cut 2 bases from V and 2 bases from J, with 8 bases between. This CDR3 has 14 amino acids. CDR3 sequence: CASSYVGITDTQYF. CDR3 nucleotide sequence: TGTGCCAGCAGTTACGTGGGGATCACAGATACGCAGTATTTT.

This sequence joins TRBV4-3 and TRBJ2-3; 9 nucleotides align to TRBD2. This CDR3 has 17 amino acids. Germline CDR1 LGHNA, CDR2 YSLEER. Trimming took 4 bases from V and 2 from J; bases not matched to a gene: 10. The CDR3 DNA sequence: TGCGCCAGCAGCCCGCTGAAGACTAGCGGAACCACAGATACGCAGTATTTT. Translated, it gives CASSPLKTSGTTDTQYF.

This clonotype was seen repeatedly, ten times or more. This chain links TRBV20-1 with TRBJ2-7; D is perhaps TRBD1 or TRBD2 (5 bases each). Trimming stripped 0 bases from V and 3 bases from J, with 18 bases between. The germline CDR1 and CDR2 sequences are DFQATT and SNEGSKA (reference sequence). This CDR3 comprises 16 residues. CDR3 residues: CSARDRVVGTNYEQYF. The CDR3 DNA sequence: TGCAGTGCTAGAGATAGGGTCGTCGGGACCAACTACGAGCAGTACTTC.

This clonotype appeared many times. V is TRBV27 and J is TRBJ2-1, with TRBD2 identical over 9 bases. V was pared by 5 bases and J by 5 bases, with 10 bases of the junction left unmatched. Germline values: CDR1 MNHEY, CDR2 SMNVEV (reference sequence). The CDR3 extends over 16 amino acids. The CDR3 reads CASSPYSGRGNNEQFF. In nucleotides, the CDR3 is TGTGCCAGCAGTCCCTATAGCGGGAGAGGAAACAATGAGCAGTTCTTC.

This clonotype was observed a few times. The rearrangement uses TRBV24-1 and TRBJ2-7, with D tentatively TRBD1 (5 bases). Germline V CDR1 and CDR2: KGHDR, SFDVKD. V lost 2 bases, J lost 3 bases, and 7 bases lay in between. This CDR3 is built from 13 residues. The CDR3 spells CATSDSQGYEQYF. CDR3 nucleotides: TGTGCCACCAGTGATTCTCAGGGCTACGAGCAGTACTTC.

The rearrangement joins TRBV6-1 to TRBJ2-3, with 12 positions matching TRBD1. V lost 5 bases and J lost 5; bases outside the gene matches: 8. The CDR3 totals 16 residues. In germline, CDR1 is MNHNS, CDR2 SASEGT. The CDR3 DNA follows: TGTGCCAGCAGTACACCGGGACAGGGGGCGGAAGATACGCAGTATTTT. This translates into CASSTPGQGAEDTQYF.

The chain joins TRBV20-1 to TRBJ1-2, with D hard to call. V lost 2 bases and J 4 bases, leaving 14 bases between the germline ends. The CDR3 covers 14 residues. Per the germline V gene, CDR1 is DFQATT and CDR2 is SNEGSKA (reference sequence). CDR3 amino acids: CSARMLTSGYGYTF. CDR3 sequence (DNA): TGCAGTGCTAGAATGTTGACATCGGGCTATGGCTACACCTTC.

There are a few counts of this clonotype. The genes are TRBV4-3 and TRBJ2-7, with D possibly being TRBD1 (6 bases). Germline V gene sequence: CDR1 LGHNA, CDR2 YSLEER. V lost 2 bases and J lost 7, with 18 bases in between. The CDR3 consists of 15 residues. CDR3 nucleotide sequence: TGCGCCAGCAGCCAAACGGACAGAGCCCTCTTGGAGCAGTACTTC. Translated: CASSQTDRALLEQYF.

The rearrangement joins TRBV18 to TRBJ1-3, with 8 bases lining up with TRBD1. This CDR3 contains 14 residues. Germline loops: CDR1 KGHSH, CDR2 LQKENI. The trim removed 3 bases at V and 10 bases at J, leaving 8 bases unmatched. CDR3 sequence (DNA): TGTGCCAGCTCACCGTCTGCAGGGGGCATAACCATATATTTT. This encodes CASSPSAGGITIYF.

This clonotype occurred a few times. The CDR3 DNA reads as TGTGCCAGCAGTCGGACCTGGAGGGAGACCCAGTACTTC. It codes for CASSRTWRETQYF. This chain uses TRBV6-5 with TRBJ2-5; perhaps TRBD2 as D (5 bases). The V and J ends lost 5 bases and 5 bases respectively, with 12 bases between them. CDR1 is MNHEY and CDR2 is SVGAGI in the germline V gene. The CDR3 spans 13 residues.

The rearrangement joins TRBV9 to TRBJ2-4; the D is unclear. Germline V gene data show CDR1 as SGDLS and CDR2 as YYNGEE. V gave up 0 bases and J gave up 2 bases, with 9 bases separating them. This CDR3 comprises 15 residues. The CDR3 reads CASSVEGSPKNIQYF. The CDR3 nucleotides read TGTGCCAGCAGCGTAGAGGGCAGCCCCAAAAACATTCAGTACTTC.

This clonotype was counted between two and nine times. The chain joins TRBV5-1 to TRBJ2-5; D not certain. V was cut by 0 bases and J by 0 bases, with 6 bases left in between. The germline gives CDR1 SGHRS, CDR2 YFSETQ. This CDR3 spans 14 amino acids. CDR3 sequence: CASSLATDQETQYF. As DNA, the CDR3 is TGCGCCAGCAGCTTGGCCACCGACCAAGAGACCCAGTACTTC.

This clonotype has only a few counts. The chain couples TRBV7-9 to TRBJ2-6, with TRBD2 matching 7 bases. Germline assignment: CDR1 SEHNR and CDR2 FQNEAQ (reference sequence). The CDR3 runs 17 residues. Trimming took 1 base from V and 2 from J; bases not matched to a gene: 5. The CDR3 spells CASSLVERGPGANVLTF. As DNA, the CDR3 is TGTGCCAGCAGCTTAGTAGAGCGGGGCCCTGGGGCCAACGTCCTGACTTTC.

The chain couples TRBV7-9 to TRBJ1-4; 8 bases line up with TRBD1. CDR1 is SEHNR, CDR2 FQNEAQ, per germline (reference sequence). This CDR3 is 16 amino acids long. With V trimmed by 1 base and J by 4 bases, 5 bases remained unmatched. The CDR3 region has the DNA TGTGCCAGCAGCTTAGAAGTGACAGGGGTTAATGAAAAACTGTTTTTT. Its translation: CASSLEVTGVNEKLFF.

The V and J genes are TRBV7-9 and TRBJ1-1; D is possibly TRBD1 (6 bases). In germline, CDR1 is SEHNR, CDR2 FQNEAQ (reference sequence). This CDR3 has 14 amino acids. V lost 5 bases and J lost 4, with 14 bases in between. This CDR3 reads CASSTDSRSTEAFF. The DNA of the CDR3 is TGTGCCAGCAGCACGGACAGTAGGAGCACTGAAGCTTTCTTT. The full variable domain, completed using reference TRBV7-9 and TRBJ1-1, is DTGVSQNPRHKITKRGQNVTFRCDPISEHNRLYWYRQTLGQGPEFLTYFQNEAQLEKSRLLSDRFSAERPKGSFSTLEIQRTEQGDSAMYLCASSTDSRSTEAFFGQGTRLTVV.

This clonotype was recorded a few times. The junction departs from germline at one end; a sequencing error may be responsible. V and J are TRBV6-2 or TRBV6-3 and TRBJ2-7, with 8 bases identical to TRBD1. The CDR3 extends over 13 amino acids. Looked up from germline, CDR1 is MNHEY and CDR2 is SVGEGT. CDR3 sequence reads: CVSNTRTGYEQYF. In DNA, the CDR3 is TGTGTCAGCAACACCCGGACAGGGTACGAGCAGTACTTC.

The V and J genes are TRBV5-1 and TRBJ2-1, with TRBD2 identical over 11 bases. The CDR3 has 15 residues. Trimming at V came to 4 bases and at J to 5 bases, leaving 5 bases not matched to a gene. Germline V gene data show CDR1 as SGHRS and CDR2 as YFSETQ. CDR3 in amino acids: CASSLSGRDDNEQFF. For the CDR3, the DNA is TGCGCCAGCAGCCTTAGCGGGAGGGATGACAATGAGCAGTTCTTC.

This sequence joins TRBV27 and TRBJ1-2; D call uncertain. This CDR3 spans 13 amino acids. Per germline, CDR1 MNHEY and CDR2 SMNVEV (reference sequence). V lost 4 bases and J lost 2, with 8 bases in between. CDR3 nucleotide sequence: TGTGCCAGCAGTTATAGTCAGAACTATGGCTACACCTTC. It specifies CASSYSQNYGYTF.

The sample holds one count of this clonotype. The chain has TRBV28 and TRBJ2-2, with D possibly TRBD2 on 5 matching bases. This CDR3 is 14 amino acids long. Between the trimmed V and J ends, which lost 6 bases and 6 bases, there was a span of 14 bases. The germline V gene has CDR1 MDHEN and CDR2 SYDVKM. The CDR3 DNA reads TGTGCCAGCAGGACCGGGATCACGGCCGGGGAGCTGTTTTTT. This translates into CASRTGITAGELFF.

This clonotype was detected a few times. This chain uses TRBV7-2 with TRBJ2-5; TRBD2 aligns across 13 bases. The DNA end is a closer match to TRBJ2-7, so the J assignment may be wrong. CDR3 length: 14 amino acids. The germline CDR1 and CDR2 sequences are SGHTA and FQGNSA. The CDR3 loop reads CASNLGLAGHEQYF. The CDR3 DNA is TGTGCCAGCAACCTGGGACTAGCGGGACACGAGCAGTACTTC.

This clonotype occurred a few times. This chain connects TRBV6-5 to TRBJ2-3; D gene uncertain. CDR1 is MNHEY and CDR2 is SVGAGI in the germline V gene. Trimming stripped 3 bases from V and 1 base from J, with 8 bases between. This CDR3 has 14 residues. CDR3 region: CASSYTPGTDTQYF. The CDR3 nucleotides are TGTGCCAGCAGTTATACGCCGGGCACAGATACGCAGTATTTT.

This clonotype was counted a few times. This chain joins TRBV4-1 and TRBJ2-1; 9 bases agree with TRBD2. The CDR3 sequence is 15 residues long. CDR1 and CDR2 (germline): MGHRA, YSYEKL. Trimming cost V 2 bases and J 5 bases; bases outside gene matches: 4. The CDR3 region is CASSQIGTSNNEQFF. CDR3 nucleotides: TGCGCCAGCAGCCAAATAGGGACTAGCAACAATGAGCAGTTCTTC.

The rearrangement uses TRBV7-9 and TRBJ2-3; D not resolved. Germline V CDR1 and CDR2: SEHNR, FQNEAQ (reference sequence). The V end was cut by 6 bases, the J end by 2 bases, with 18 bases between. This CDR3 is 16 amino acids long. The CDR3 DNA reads TGTGCCAGCAGTATCAGACCGGGCCAGTCCACAGATACGCAGTATTTT. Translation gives CASSIRPGQSTDTQYF.

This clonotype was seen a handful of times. The CDR3 bases are TGCAGTGCTTCTGAGGACTCTATGGAGCTGTTTTTT. As protein: CSASEDSMELFF. This chain connects TRBV20-1 to TRBJ2-2; D is possibly TRBD2 (5 bases). CDR1 and CDR2 from the germline V gene are DFQATT and SNEGSKA (reference sequence). V was pared by 5 bases and J by 10 bases, with 14 bases between. The length of the CDR3 is 12 residues.

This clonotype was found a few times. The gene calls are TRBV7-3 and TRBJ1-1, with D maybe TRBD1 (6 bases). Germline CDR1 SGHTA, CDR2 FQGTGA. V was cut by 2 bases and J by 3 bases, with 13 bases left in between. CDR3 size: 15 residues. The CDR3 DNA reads TGTGCCAGCAGCTTATTGGGCGGGGGCGACACTGAAGCTTTCTTT. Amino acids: CASSLLGGGDTEAFF.

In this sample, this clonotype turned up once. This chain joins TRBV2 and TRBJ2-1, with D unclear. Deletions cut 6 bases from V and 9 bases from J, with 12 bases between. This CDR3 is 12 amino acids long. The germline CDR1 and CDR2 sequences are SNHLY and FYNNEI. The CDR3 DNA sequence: TGTGCCAGCAGGGACGCAGCCTCTGAGCAGTTCTTC. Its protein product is CASRDAASEQFF.

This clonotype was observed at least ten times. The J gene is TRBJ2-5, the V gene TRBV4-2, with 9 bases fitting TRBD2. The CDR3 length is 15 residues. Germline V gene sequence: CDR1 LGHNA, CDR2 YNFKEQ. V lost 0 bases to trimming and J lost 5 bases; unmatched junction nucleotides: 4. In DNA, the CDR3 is TGTGCCAGCAGCCAAGAGCGGGAGGGCCCGGAGACCCAGTACTTC. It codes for CASSQEREGPETQYF.

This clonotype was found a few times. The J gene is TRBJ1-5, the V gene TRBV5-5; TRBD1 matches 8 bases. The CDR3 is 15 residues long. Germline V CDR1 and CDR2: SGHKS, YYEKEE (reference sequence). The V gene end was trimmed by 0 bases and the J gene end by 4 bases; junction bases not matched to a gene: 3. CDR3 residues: CASSLVRGPNQPQHF. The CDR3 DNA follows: TGTGCCAGCAGCTTGGTCAGGGGGCCAAATCAGCCCCAGCATTTT.

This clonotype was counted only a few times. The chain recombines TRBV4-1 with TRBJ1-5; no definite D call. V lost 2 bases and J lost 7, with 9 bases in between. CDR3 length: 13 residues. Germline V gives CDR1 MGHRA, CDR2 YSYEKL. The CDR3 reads CASSQSPGQPQHF. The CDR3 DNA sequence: TGCGCCAGCAGCCAAAGCCCCGGCCAGCCCCAGCATTTT.